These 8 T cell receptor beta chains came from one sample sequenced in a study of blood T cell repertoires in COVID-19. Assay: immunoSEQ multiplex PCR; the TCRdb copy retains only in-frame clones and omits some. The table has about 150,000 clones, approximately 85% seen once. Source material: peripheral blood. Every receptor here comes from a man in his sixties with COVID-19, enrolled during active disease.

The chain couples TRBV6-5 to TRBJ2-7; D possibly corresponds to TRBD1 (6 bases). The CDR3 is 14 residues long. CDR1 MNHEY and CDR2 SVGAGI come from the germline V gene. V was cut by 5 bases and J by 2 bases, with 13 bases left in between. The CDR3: CASSPNQGPYEQYF. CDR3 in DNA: TGTGCCAGCAGTCCGAATCAGGGGCCCTACGAGCAGTACTTC.

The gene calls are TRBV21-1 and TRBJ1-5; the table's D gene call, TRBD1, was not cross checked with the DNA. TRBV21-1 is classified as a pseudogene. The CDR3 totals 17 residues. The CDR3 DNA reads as TGTGCCAGCAGCAATAGGGGTCGCAGGTGTAGCAATCAGCCCCAGCATTTT. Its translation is CASSNRGRRCSNQPQHF.

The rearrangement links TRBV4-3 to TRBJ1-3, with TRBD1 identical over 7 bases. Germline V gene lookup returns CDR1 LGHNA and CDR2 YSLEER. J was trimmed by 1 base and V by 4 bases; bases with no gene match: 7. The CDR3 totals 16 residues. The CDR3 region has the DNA TGCGCCAGCAGCCTGAACAGGGGATTGTCTGGAAACACCATATATTTT. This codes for CASSLNRGLSGNTIYF.

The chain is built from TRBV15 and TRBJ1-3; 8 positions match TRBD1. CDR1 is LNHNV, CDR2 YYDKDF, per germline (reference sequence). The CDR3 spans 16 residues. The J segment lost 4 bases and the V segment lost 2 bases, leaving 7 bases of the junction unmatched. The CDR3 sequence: CATSRKGQGRGNTIYF. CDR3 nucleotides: TGTGCCACCAGCAGAAAAGGACAGGGCAGGGGAAACACCATATATTTT.

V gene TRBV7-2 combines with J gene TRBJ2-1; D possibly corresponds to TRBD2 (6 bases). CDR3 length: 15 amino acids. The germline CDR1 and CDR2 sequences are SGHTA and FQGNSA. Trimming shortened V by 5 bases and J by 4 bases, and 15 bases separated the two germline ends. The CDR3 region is CASSPEGLHYNEQFF. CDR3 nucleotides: TGTGCCAGCAGCCCGGAGGGACTCCATTACAATGAGCAGTTCTTC.

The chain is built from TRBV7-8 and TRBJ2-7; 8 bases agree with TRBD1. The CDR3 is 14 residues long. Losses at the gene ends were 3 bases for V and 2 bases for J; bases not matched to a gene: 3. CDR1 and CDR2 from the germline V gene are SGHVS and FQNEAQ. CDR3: CASSLGQEAYEQYF. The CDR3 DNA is TGTGCCAGCAGCTTGGGACAGGAGGCCTACGAGCAGTACTTC.

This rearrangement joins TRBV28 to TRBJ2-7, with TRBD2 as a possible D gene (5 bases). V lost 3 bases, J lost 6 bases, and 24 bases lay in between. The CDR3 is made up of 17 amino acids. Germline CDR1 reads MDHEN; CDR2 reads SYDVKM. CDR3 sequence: CASSLDLLLGPSGEQYF. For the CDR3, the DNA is TGTGCCAGCAGTTTGGACCTATTACTAGGGCCCTCGGGCGAGCAGTACTTC.

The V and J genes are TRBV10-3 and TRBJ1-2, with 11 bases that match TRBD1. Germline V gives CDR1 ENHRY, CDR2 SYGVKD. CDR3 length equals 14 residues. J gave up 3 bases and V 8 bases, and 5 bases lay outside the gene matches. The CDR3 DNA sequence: TGTGCCATCGGAAAGGGACAGGGGGACTATGGCTACACCTTC. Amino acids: CAIGKGQGDYGYTF.